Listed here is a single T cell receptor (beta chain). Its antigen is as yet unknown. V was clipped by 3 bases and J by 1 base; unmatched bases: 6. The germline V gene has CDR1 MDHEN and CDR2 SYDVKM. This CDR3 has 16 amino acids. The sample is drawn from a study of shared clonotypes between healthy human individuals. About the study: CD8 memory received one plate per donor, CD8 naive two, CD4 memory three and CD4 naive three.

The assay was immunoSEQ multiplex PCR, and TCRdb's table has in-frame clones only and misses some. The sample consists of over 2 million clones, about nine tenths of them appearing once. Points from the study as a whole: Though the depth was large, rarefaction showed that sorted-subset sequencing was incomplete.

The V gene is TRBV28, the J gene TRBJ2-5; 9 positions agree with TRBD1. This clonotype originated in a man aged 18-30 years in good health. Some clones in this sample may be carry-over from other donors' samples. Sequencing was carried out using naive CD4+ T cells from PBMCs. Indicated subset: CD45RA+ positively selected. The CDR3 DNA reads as TGTGCCAGCAGTTTGGCACAGGGGGCACCCCAAGAGACCCAGTACTTC. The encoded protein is CASSLAQGAPQETQYF.